This T cell receptor (beta chain) was identified in a study of T cell repertoires in cytomegalovirus infection. General study findings and limits: It was HLA-C-restricted CMV-specific TCR beta clonotypes that dominated the response ex vivo. Of the TCR beta families, the public ones yielded a cumulative frequency that identified carriers of CMV plus the relevant HLA.

This clonotype was counted ten times or more. Its specificity is not known. V was clipped by 6 bases and J by 5 bases, with 14 bases between them. Per the germline V gene, CDR1 is SNHLY and CDR2 is FYNNEI. CDR3 length: 14 amino acids. One entry per CDR3 protein results from TCRdb running MiXCR on the reads. The data hold roughly 130,000 distinct CDR3 sequences, with 8% to 9% observed a single time. Sequenced input: PBMCs. J is TRBJ2-1 and V is TRBV2, with D possibly being TRBD1 (6 bases). This sequence originates from a human donor in good health (CMV status not recorded). Some clones in this sample may be carry-over from other donors' samples. CDR3 loop: CASRAQGRDNEQFF. CDR3 bases: TGTGCCAGCAGAGCACAGGGTAGGGACAATGAGCAGTTCTTC.